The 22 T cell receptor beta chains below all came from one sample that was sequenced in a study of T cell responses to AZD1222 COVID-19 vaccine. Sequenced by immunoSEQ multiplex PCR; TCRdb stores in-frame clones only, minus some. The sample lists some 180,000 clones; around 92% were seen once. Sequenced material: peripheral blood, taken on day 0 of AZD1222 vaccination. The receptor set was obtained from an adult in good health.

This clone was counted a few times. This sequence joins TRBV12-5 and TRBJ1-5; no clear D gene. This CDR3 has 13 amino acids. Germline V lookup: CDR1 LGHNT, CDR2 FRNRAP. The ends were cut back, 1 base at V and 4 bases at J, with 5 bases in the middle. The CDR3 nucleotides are TGTGCTAGTGGTTTGGCCCTGAATCAGCCCCAGCATTTT. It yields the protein CASGLALNQPQHF.

CDR3 bases: TGTGCCAGCAGCCAAGTGGGAGGGTACACTGAAGCTTTCTTT. Translation gives CASSQVGGYTEAFF. This chain connects TRBV14 to TRBJ1-1; no reliable D call. The CDR3 extends over 14 amino acids. Trimming removed 1 base at V and 3 bases at J, with 9 bases between. Germline values: CDR1 SGHDN, CDR2 FVKESK.

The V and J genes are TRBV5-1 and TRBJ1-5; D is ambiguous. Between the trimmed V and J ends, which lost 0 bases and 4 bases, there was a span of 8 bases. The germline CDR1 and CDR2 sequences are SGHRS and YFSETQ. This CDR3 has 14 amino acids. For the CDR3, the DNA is TGCGCCAGCAGCTTGGGGGAGCGGAATCAGCCCCAGCATTTT. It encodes CASSLGERNQPQHF. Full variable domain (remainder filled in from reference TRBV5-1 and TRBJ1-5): KAGVTQTPRYLIKTRGQQVTLSCSPISGHRSVSWYQQTPGQGLQFLFEYFSETQRNKGNFPGRFSGRQFSNSRSEMNVSTLELGDSALYLCASSLGERNQPQHFGDGTRLSIL.

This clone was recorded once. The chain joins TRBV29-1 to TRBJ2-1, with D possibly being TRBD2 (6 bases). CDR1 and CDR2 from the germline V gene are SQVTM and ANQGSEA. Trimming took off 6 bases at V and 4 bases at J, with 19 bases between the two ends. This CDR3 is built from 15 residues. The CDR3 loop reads CSVGPGLRGYNEQFF. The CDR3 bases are TGCAGCGTGGGACCGGGACTCCGGGGTTACAATGAGCAGTTCTTC.

The CDR3: CASRDRGSEKLFF. The CDR3 nucleotides read TGTGCCAGCCGGGACAGGGGTTCTGAAAAACTGTTTTTT. V gene TRBV25-1 combines with J gene TRBJ1-4, with 10 bases matching TRBD1. CDR3 size: 13 residues. In germline, CDR1 is MGHDK, CDR2 SYGVNS. Germline trimming cut 8 bases from V and 7 bases from J; bases unmatched to any gene: 4.

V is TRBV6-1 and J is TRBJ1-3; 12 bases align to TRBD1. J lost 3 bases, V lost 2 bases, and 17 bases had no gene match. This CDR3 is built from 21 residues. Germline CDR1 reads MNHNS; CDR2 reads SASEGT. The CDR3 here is CASSEHPSGPGQGAGGNTIYF. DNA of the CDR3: TGTGCCAGCAGTGAACACCCCTCCGGTCCGGGACAGGGGGCGGGTGGAAACACCATATATTTT.

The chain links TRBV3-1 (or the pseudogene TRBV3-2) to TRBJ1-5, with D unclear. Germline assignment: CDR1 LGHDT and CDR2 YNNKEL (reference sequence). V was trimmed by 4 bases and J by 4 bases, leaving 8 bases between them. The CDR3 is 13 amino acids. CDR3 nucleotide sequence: TGTGCCAGCAGCCGAGGCCCAAATCAGCCCCAGCATTTT. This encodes CASSRGPNQPQHF.

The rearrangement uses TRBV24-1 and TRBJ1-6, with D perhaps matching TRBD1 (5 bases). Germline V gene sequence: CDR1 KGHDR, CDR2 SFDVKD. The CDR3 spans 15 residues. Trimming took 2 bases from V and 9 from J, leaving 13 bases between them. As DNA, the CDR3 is TGTGCCACCAGTGATTGGAGGGGCATGAGTTCACCCCTCCACTTT. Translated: CATSDWRGMSSPLHF.

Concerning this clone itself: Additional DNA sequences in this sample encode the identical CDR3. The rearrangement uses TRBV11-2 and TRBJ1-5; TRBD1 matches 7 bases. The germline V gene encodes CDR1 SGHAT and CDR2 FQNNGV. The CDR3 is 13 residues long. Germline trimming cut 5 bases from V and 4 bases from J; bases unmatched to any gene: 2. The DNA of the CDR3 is TGTGCCAGCAGCCTGGACAGGAATCAGCCCCAGCATTTT. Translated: CASSLDRNQPQHF.

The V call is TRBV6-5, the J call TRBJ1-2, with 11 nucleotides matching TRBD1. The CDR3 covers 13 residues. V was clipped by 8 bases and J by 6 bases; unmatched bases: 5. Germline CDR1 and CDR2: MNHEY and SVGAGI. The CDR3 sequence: CASRTGGNNGYTF. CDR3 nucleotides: TGTGCCAGCCGGACAGGGGGCAACAATGGCTACACCTTC.

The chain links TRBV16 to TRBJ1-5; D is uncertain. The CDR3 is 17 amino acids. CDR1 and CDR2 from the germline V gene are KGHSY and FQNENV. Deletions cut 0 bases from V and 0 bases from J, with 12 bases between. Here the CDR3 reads CASSQSTWGYSNQPQHF. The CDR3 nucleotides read TGTGCCAGCAGCCAATCGACTTGGGGATATAGCAATCAGCCCCAGCATTTT.

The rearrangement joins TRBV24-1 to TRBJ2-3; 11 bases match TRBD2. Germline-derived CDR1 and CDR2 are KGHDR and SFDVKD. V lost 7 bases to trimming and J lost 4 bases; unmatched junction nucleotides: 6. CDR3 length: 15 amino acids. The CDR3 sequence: CATSGTSGGADTQYF. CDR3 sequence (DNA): TGTGCCACCAGCGGGACTAGCGGAGGGGCAGATACGCAGTATTTT.

DNA of the CDR3: TGCGCCAGCAGCCAAGATGCGGTCAGAAGGAATGAAAAACTGTTTTTT. It translates to CASSQDAVRRNEKLFF. The chain couples TRBV4-3 to TRBJ1-4; D not resolved. Germline V gene sequence: CDR1 LGHNA, CDR2 YSLEER. V was trimmed by 0 bases and J by 5 bases, leaving 13 bases between them. This CDR3 is 16 amino acids long.

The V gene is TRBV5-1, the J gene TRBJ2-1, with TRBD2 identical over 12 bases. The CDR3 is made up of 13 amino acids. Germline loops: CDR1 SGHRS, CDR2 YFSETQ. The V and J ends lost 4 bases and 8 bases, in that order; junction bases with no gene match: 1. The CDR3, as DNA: TGCGCCAGCAGCCGACTAGCGGGGGATGAGCAGTTCTTC. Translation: CASSRLAGDEQFF.

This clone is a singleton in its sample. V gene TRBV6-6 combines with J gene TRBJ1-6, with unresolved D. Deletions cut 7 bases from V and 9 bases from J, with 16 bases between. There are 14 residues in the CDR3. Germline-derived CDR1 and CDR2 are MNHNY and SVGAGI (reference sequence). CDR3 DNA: TGTGCCAGCACCCTCGTCGGGGAGAGTTCACCCCTCCACTTT. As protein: CASTLVGESSPLHF.

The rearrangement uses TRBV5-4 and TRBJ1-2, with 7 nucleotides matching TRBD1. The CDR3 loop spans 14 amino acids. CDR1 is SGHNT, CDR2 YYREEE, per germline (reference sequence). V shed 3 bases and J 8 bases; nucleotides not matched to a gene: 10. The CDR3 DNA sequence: TGTGCCAGCAGCTATCCGACAGGGAAAGAGGGCTACACCTTC. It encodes CASSYPTGKEGYTF.

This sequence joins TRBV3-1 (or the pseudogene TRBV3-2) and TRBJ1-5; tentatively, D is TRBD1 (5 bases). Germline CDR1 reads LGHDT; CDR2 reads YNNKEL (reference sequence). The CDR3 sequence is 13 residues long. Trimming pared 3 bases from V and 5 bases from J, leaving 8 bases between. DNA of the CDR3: TGTGCCAGCAGCCACAGGGAAGATCAGCCCCAGCATTTT. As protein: CASSHREDQPQHF.

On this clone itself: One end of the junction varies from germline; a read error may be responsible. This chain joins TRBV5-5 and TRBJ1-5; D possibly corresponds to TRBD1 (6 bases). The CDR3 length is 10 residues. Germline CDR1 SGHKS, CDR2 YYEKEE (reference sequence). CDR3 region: CASSPGTRLF. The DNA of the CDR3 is TGTGCCAGCAGCCCGGGGACAAGGCTTTTT.

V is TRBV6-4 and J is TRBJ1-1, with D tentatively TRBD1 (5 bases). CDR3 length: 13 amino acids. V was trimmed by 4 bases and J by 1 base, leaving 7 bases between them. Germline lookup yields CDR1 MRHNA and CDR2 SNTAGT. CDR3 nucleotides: TGTGCCAGCAGTGCCCAGGGGAACACTGAAGCTTTCTTT. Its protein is CASSAQGNTEAFF.

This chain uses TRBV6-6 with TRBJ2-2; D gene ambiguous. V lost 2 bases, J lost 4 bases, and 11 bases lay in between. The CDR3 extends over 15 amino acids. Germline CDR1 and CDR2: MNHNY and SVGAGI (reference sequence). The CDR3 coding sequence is TGTGCCAGCAGTTACCCGGATGAGAGCACCGGGGAGCTGTTTTTT. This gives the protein CASSYPDESTGELFF.

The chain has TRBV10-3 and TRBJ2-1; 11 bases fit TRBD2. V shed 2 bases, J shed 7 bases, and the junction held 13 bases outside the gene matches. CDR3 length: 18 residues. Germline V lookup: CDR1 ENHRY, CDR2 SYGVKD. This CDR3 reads CAISETVPLAGGRNEQFF. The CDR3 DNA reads TGTGCCATCAGTGAGACCGTCCCCTTAGCGGGGGGGAGGAATGAGCAGTTCTTC.

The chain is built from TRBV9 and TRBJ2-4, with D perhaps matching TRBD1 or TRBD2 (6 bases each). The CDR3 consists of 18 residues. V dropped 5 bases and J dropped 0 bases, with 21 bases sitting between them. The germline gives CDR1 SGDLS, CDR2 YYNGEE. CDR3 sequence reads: CASSRGPGTDQAKNIQYF. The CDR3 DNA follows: TGTGCCAGCAGTCGGGGGCCGGGAACCGACCAAGCCAAAAACATTCAGTACTTC.